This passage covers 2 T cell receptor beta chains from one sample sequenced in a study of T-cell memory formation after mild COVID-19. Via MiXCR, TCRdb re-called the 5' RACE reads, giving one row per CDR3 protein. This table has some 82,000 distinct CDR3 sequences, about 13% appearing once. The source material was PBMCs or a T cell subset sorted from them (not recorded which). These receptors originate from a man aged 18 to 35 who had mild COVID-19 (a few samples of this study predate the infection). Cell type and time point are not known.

The CDR3 protein is CASSQGPGRELFF. The CDR3 coding sequence is TGTGCCAGCAGCCAAGGGCCGGGCCGGGAGCTGTTTTTT. The chain couples TRBV4-2 to TRBJ2-2; D gene unclear. V lost 1 base and J 9 bases, leaving 9 bases between the germline ends. The germline CDR1 and CDR2 sequences are LGHNA and YNFKEQ. This CDR3 has 13 amino acids.

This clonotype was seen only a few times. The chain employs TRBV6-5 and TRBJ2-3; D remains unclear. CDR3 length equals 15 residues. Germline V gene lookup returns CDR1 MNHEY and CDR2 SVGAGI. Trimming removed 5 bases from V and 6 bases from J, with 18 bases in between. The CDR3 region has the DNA TGTGCCAGCAGTGGCTTCACGTCCGGATCCGATACGCAGTATTTT. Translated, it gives CASSGFTSGSDTQYF.